This T cell receptor (beta chain) was sequenced in a study of shared clonotypes between healthy human individuals. General study results and limits: The four-donor shared clonotypes exceeded non-shared clonotypes in generation probability, with non-shared ones scoring lower. Roughly 4.7% was the fraction of naive CD4 clonotypes found shared across a few donors.

In the case of this clone: The antigen remains unidentified. A read error may produce the germline difference seen at one junction end.

Assay execution took place at the deep level. Authors' processing steps: ImmunoSEQ supplied junction-only sequences lacking quality scores, so filtering was different. Sequenced by immunoSEQ multiplex PCR; TCRdb stores in-frame clones only, minus some. For V, J and clone size, that table is used; D and trimming come from the DNA. Of hundreds of thousands of clones in the sample, about nine tenths were seen once. The CDR3 runs 17 residues. CDR1 is ENHRY, CDR2 SYGVKD, per germline. The clonotype originates from a man aged 18 to 35 in good health. The sequencing sample was made of memory CD8+ T cells sorted from blood. Subset given: CD45RO+ cells pooled with CCR7-negative TemRA cells. The chain couples TRBV10-3 to TRBJ2-1; 7 bases are a match to TRBD2. The CDR3: CAISELSVSWGGNEQFF. CDR3 in DNA: TGTGCCATCAGTGAACTCTCTGTGTCTTGGGGGGGGAATGAACAGTTCTTC.